The clone carrying this TCR beta chain has a handful of counts. This sample's treatment: oral pan-JAK inhibitor, 5-10 mg twice daily. Investigators sorted PBMCs to obtain both CD4+ and CD8+ T cells. This entry is derived from a study of CD8+ T cells in alopecia areata. Study context: Treated patients were scored for severity by percent of scalp affected.

This CDR3 region has 16 residues. CDR1 and CDR2 from the germline V gene are SGDLS and YYNGEE. Trimming cost V 4 bases and J 4 bases; bases outside gene matches: 9. Extracted RNA was reverse transcribed, and the resulting cDNA served as sequencing template. The method was immunoSEQ multiplex PCR; TCRdb's version includes in-frame clones alone and lacks a portion of them. In the table there are roughly 210,000 clones, roughly two fifths of which are singletons. This specimen was CD4+ T cells sorted from blood, taken at roughly week 38, from a patient treated with tofacitinib. The clonotype was recovered from a human donor with alopecia areata. This rearrangement joins TRBV9 to TRBJ2-3; 10 nucleotides match TRBD1. In DNA form, the CDR3 reads TGTGCCAGCAGCCCCCAGGGGGGGACAGGGGCAGATACGCAGTATTTT. Translated: CASSPQGGTGADTQYF.